This T cell receptor beta chain was identified in a study of T cells in Graves' hyperthyroidism and ophthalmopathy. Diagnosis relied on clinical symptoms, serum thyroxine and TRAb, thyroid ultrasound and orbital computed tomography. This clonotype came up many times. CDR1 is MNHEY and CDR2 is SVGAGI in the germline V gene. The CDR3 loop spans 14 amino acids. V lost 3 bases and J 3 bases, leaving 12 bases between the germline ends. Researchers took RNA transcripts and amplified the TCR beta CDR3 regions from them. The HTBI primer set was used in a first-round RT-PCR of the TCR CDR3. TCRdb analysed the multiplex PCR reads with MiXCR anew, one entry per CDR3 protein. The top ten clones hold around 20% of a sample with 450,000 to 700,000 distinct CDR3 sequences, around 45% of them seen once.

The receptor was derived from an adult woman with Graves' disease, either hyperthyroidism or ophthalmopathy (not recorded which). Sequenced material: peripheral blood or thyroid tissue (not recorded which). This rearrangement joins TRBV6-5 to TRBJ2-7, with TRBD1 as a possible D gene (6 bases). The CDR3 reads CASSYGRGGYEQYF. CDR3 coding DNA: TGTGCCAGCAGTTATGGCAGGGGCGGCTACGAGCAGTACTTC.